A selection of T cell receptor beta chains follows, all from one sample in a study of T cell clones after liver transplantation. Using immunoSEQ multiplex PCR, the repertoire was profiled, and TCRdb retains in-frame clones only, with some absent. The table includes over 14,000 clones, around 82% detected once. The material was CD8+ T cells from blood, obtained approximately 50 months after liver transplant. The receptors were sampled from a human patient who received a liver transplant. Some T cells may be supplied by the graft donor. The CDR3 runs from the conserved cysteine through the conserved F or W. Each record gives: clone size, D gene, V gene, J gene, CDR3 protein, CDR3 DNA. The D gene is left open where the match is weak. A clone size is listed for some rows: how often the clone was seen (once, few, many), or a class if it is expanded.

size: once
D: NA
V: TRBV14
J: TRBJ1-4
CDR3: CASSQGGGWTLGPANEKLFF
DNA: TGTGCCAGCAGCCAAGGTGGTGGTTGGACCTTAGGGCCGGCTAATGAAAAACTGTTTTTT

size: NA
D: TRBD1
V: TRBV5-4
J: TRBJ2-1
CDR3: CASSLGSVGQGAFNEQFF
DNA: TGTGCCAGCAGCCTGGGCTCGGTGGGACAGGGGGCGTTTAATGAGCAGTTCTTC

size: NA
D: NA
V: TRBV6-4
J: TRBJ1-6
CDR3: CASSSQTETHSPLHF
DNA: TGTGCCAGCAGTTCCCAGACCGAAACCCATTCACCCCTCCACTTT

size: NA
D: TRBD2
V: TRBV29-1
J: TRBJ2-1
CDR3: CSVRLGTSVFYNEQFF
DNA: TGCAGCGTTCGACTCGGGACTAGCGTATTTTACAATGAGCAGTTCTTC

size: few
D: TRBD2
V: TRBV7-2
J: TRBJ2-5
CDR3: CASSPGLADQETQYF
DNA: TGTGCCAGCAGCCCCGGACTAGCGGATCAAGAGACCCAGTACTTC

size: once
D: NA
V: TRBV12-5
J: TRBJ2-1
CDR3: CASGLDLVAYNEQFF
DNA: TGTGCTAGTGGTTTGGACCTTGTGGCCTACAATGAGCAGTTCTTC

size: NA
D: NA
V: TRBV13
J: TRBJ1-1
CDR3: CASSLIQGSNTEAFF
DNA: TGTGCCAGCAGCTTAATCCAGGGATCGAACACTGAAGCTTTCTTT

size: NA
D: NA
V: TRBV25-1
J: TRBJ1-2
CDR3: CASSGNFNYGYTF
DNA: TGTGCCAGCAGCGGGAACTTTAACTATGGCTACACCTTC

size: NA
D: NA
V: TRBV7-9
J: TRBJ1-2
CDR3: CASSLALQVGWVGYTF
DNA: TGTGCCAGCAGCTTAGCACTGCAAGTGGGTTGGGTTGGCTACACCTTC

size: NA
D: TRBD1
V: TRBV10-1
J: TRBJ1-5
CDR3: CASSTGTGNQDYSNQPQHF
DNA: TGCGCCAGCAGTACCGGGACAGGGAACCAGGACTATAGCAATCAGCCCCAGCATTTT

size: once
D: NA
V: TRBV28
J: TRBJ2-3
CDR3: CASSLSSGWSTDTQYF
DNA: TGTGCCAGCAGTCTAAGTAGCGGCTGGAGCACAGATACGCAGTATTTT

size: NA
D: NA
V: TRBV7-9
J: TRBJ2-1
CDR3: CASSHQTTYEQFF
DNA: TGTGCCAGCAGCCACCAGACTACGTATGAGCAGTTCTTC

size: NA
D: TRBD2
V: TRBV9
J: TRBJ2-3
CDR3: CASSATSGGITDTQYF
DNA: TGTGCCAGCAGCGCGACTAGCGGGGGTATCACAGATACGCAGTATTTT

size: NA
D: NA
V: TRBV7-6
J: TRBJ2-7
CDR3: CASSLHTAYEQYF
DNA: TGTGCCAGCAGCTTACACACAGCATACGAGCAGTACTTC

size: NA
D: TRBD1
V: TRBV4-3
J: TRBJ2-7
CDR3: CASSQDRTGRHYEQYF
DNA: TGCGCCAGCAGCCAAGATAGGACAGGGAGACACTACGAGCAGTACTTC

size: NA
D: NA
V: TRBV12-5
J: TRBJ2-3
CDR3: CASGLVAGYRTDTQYF
DNA: TGTGCTAGTGGTTTGGTAGCGGGTTATCGCACAGATACGCAGTATTTT

size: NA
D: TRBD1
V: TRBV23-1
J: TRBJ1-6
CDR3: CASSLSPAARGHFRPLHF
DNA: TGCGCCAGCAGTCTCTCCCCTGCGGCCAGGGGGCATTTCAGACCCCTCCACTTT

size: NA
D: TRBD1
V: TRBV28
J: TRBJ1-1
CDR3: CASSTGDTEAFF
DNA: TGTGCCAGCAGTACAGGGGACACTGAAGCTTTCTTT

size: NA
D: NA
V: TRBV13
J: TRBJ1-2
CDR3: CASSLGGGHYGYTF
DNA: TGTGCCAGCAGCTTAGGAGGGGGTCACTATGGCTACACCTTC

size: NA
D: TRBD2
V: TRBV2
J: TRBJ2-3
CDR3: CATGSGSSTDTQYF
DNA: TGTGCCACCGGTAGCGGGAGTAGCACAGATACGCAGTATTTT

size: NA
D: NA
V: TRBV6-1
J: TRBJ2-1
CDR3: CATSYNEQFF
DNA: TGTGCCACCTCATACAATGAGCAGTTCTTC

size: NA
D: NA
V: TRBV4-1
J: TRBJ2-2
CDR3: CASSQGEFGELFF
DNA: TGCGCCAGCAGCCAAGGGGAGTTCGGGGAGCTGTTTTTT

size: NA
D: NA
V: TRBV5-4
J: TRBJ1-1
CDR3: CASSLAGENTEAFF
DNA: TGTGCCAGCAGCTTGGCAGGGGAGAACACTGAAGCTTTCTTT

size: few
D: TRBD1
V: TRBV7-3
J: TRBJ2-2
CDR3: CASRKGQGTGELFF
DNA: TGTGCCAGCAGGAAGGGACAGGGCACCGGGGAGCTGTTTTTT

size: NA
D: NA
V: TRBV4-2
J: TRBJ2-1
CDR3: CASSQGYSNEQFF
DNA: TGTGCCAGCAGCCAGGGCTATAGCAATGAGCAGTTCTTC

size: NA
D: TRBD1
V: TRBV28
J: TRBJ2-7
CDR3: CASSSLGQGNEQYF
DNA: TGTGCCAGCAGTTCCCTTGGACAGGGGAACGAGCAGTACTTC

size: once
D: TRBD1
V: TRBV4-2
J: TRBJ1-3
CDR3: CASSQGQGGTGNTIYF
DNA: TGTGCCAGCAGCCAAGGACAGGGAGGTACTGGAAACACCATATATTTT

size: NA
D: NA
V: TRBV27
J: TRBJ1-2
CDR3: CASSIIAGSYGYTF
DNA: TGTGCCAGCAGCATTATAGCGGGGAGCTATGGCTACACCTTC

size: once
D: NA
V: TRBV27
J: TRBJ1-1
CDR3: CASSLSRHSMNTEAFF
DNA: TGTGCCAGCAGTTTATCCCGGCACAGTATGAACACTGAAGCTTTCTTT

size: NA
D: TRBD1
V: TRBV2
J: TRBJ1-1
CDR3: CASSLGQEGTEAFF
DNA: TGTGCCAGCAGTCTTGGACAGGAGGGCACTGAAGCTTTCTTT

size: NA
D: NA
V: TRBV5-6
J: TRBJ2-1
CDR3: CASSLKILRGWGDNEQFF
DNA: TGTGCCAGCAGCTTGAAAATTTTACGGGGCTGGGGTGATAATGAGCAGTTCTTC

size: NA
D: TRBD1
V: TRBV7-9
J: TRBJ1-1
CDR3: CASSSRTGIVNTEAFF
DNA: TGTGCCAGCAGCTCGCGGACAGGGATAGTGAACACTGAAGCTTTCTTT

size: medium-sized
D: NA
V: TRBV28
J: TRBJ2-1
CDR3: CAGGLGGNEQFF
DNA: TGTGCAGGGGGTCTGGGAGGGAATGAGCAGTTCTTC

size: NA
D: NA
V: TRBV9
J: TRBJ1-1
CDR3: CASSVERSGYKAFF
DNA: TGTGCCAGCAGCGTAGAAAGGTCAGGATACAAAGCTTTCTTT

size: medium-sized
D: TRBD2
V: TRBV19
J: TRBJ2-5
CDR3: CASSSTSGMGPQYF
DNA: TGTGCCAGTAGTTCTACTAGCGGGATGGGGCCCCAGTACTTC

size: NA
D: TRBD1
V: TRBV7-2
J: TRBJ2-5
CDR3: CASSDRIGTDQETQYF
DNA: TGTGCCAGCAGCGACCGGATCGGGACAGACCAAGAGACCCAGTACTTC

size: NA
D: NA
V: TRBV2
J: TRBJ1-1
CDR3: CASMWEEAFF
DNA: TGTGCCAGCATGTGGGAAGAAGCTTTCTTT

size: NA
D: NA
V: TRBV9
J: TRBJ1-2
CDR3: CASSVDSYGYTF
DNA: TGTGCCAGCAGCGTAGACAGCTATGGCTACACCTTC

size: NA
D: TRBD1
V: TRBV27
J: TRBJ1-1
CDR3: CASRGQGLMNTEAFF
DNA: TGTGCCAGCCGGGGACAGGGCTTGATGAACACTGAAGCTTTCTTT

size: medium-sized
D: NA
V: TRBV19
J: TRBJ1-5
CDR3: CASSTYYDSNQPQHF
DNA: TGTGCCAGTAGTACGTACTACGACAGCAATCAGCCCCAGCATTTT

size: NA
D: NA
V: TRBV7-3
J: TRBJ1-1
CDR3: CASSSNGRWQSGNTEAFF
DNA: TGTGCCAGCAGCTCAAATGGTAGGTGGCAGTCAGGGAACACTGAAGCTTTCTTT

size: NA
D: NA
V: TRBV2
J: TRBJ2-1
CDR3: CASYSSYNEQFF
DNA: TGTGCCAGTTATAGCTCCTACAATGAGCAGTTCTTC

size: NA
D: NA
V: TRBV7-2
J: TRBJ2-2
CDR3: CASSLGATGELFF
DNA: TGTGCCAGCAGCTTAGGGGCCACCGGGGAGCTGTTTTTT

size: NA
D: NA
V: TRBV5-1
J: TRBJ1-1
CDR3: CASSLWPGGTEAFF
DNA: TGCGCCAGCAGCTTGTGGCCAGGAGGGACTGAAGCTTTCTTT

size: NA
D: NA
V: TRBV27
J: TRBJ1-6
CDR3: CASSPRGGRTNSPLHF
DNA: TGTGCCAGCAGCCCTCGAGGGGGGCGGACTAATTCACCCCTCCACTTT

size: NA
D: NA
V: TRBV5-1
J: TRBJ2-2
CDR3: CASSLFRRNSGGELFF
DNA: TGCGCCAGCAGCTTGTTTCGGCGGAATTCCGGCGGGGAGCTGTTTTTT

size: NA
D: NA
V: TRBV7-9
J: TRBJ2-7
CDR3: CASSLAPDEQYF
DNA: TGTGCCAGCAGCTTAGCGCCAGACGAGCAGTACTTC

size: NA
D: TRBD1
V: TRBV5-1
J: TRBJ2-7
CDR3: CASSWILGTVYEQYF
DNA: TGCGCCAGCAGCTGGATCCTCGGGACAGTTTACGAGCAGTACTTC

size: NA
D: NA
V: TRBV19
J: TRBJ2-7
CDR3: CASSIGNLEQYF
DNA: TGTGCCAGTAGTATAGGGAATTTGGAGCAGTACTTC